One sample yielded the 19 T cell receptor beta chains listed below, sequenced in a study of blood T cells in healthy people across ages (dated by TCRdb to 2013 to 2016). Libraries were made using 5' RACE. TCRdb shows the sequencer as Illumina HiSeq 2500. A second PCR of 7 to 11 cycles was run with a J-beta primer mix and a sample-barcoded 5' primer. The public sequencing data were trimmed at Q25 with fastp and processed into clonotypes with MiXCR by TCRdb, which kept only in-frame beta chains. Each CDR3 protein appears once, grouped with its most common genes and DNA. Counted in this sample were about 800,000 distinct CDR3 sequences; 35% to 50% of them appeared once. Of the sample, 15% to 20% falls within the top ten clones. Specimen: blood. The source of these receptors is a man at least 80 years old in good health.

The chain carries TRBV11-3 and TRBJ2-7, with 7 bases aligning to TRBD1. After removal of 5 bases from V and 3 bases from J, the junction contained 10 bases not matched to a gene. The CDR3 length is 15 residues. Germline V CDR1 and CDR2: SGHNT, YENEEA. This chain's CDR3 is CASSTDRLSLYEQYF. Here the CDR3 DNA reads TGTGCCAGCAGCACGGACAGGCTTTCTCTCTACGAGCAGTACTTC.

J is TRBJ2-5 and V is TRBV24-1; perhaps D is TRBD1 or TRBD2 (5 bases each). The CDR3 spans 14 residues. Germline CDR1 reads KGHDR; CDR2 reads SFDVKD. Trimming shortened V by 3 bases and J by 5 bases, and 12 bases separated the two germline ends. CDR3 coding DNA: TGTGCCACCAGTGATAGCCCTTGGGGGGAGACCCAGTACTTC. Amino acid sequence: CATSDSPWGETQYF.

By share, this clonotype counts as medium-sized. CDR3 amino acids: CSVSRRDGTDTQYF. The CDR3 nucleotides are TGCAGTGTATCTCGGCGGGATGGCACAGATACGCAGTATTTT. This sequence joins TRBV20-1 and TRBJ2-3; the D gene is possibly TRBD2 (6 bases). Trimming removed 7 bases from V and 1 base from J, with 15 bases in between. The germline V gene has CDR1 DFQATT and CDR2 SNEGSKA (reference sequence). The CDR3 has 14 residues.

Turning to this clonotype: A much bigger clone sits one base away, suggesting this may be a read error. The chain combines TRBV2 with TRBJ1-1, with D possibly being TRBD1 (6 bases). CDR3 length equals 15 residues. The germline CDR1 and CDR2 sequences are SNHLY and FYNNEI. The CDR3 nucleotides read TGTGTCAGCAGTGAAGTTCGGGACACTTGGACTGAAGCTTTCTTT. It yields the protein CVSSEVRDTWTEAFF.

The V call is TRBV29-1, the J call TRBJ2-1, with D tentatively TRBD1 (7 bases). Germline CDR1 reads SQVTM; CDR2 reads ANQGSEA. The CDR3 totals 17 residues. Between the trimmed V and J ends, which lost 4 bases and 4 bases, there was a span of 23 bases. Here the CDR3 reads CSVAPNRGGPLYNEQFF. The DNA of the CDR3 is TGCAGCGTTGCACCTAACAGGGGAGGTCCCCTTTACAATGAGCAGTTCTTC.

This clonotype was found once. This chain connects TRBV6-2 or TRBV6-3 to TRBJ1-2; possible D gene TRBD1, 6 bases. From germline, CDR1 is MNHEY and CDR2 SVGEGT. This CDR3 spans 14 amino acids. V lost 8 bases to trimming and J lost 4 bases, with 17 bases between them. The CDR3 reads CASQLPGQGYGYTF. In nucleotides, the CDR3 is TGTGCCAGCCAGCTCCCGGGACAAGGCTATGGCTACACCTTC.

The rearrangement uses TRBV10-1 and TRBJ2-7; TRBD2 matches 11 bases. J lost 0 bases, V lost 4 bases, and 5 bases had no gene match. Germline CDR1 WNHNN, CDR2 SYGVQD (reference sequence). The CDR3 spans 16 residues. The CDR3 coding sequence is TGCGCCAGCAGTGGTACCGGGACTAGCGGCTCCTACGAGCAGTACTTC. It codes for CASSGTGTSGSYEQYF.

In DNA, the CDR3 is TGTGCCAGCAGCCAAGGAGCGGGGGCTCGCACAGATACGCAGTATTTT. This sequence encodes CASSQGAGARTDTQYF. The rearrangement links TRBV3-1 to TRBJ2-3, with TRBD2 identical over 8 bases. The germline CDR1 and CDR2 sequences are LGHDT and YNNKEL (reference sequence). Losses at the gene ends were 1 base for V and 1 base for J; bases not matched to a gene: 4. This CDR3 is built from 16 residues.

The chain combines TRBV20-1 with TRBJ1-1; D is ambiguous. Looked up from germline, CDR1 is DFQATT and CDR2 is SNEGSKA (reference sequence). With 7 bases removed from V and 0 bases from J, the gap between germline ends came to 24 bases. This CDR3 has 17 amino acids. The chain's CDR3 is CSVMRDLEGDMNTEAFF. Written as DNA, the CDR3 is TGCAGTGTAATGAGGGATCTGGAGGGAGACATGAACACTGAAGCTTTCTTT.

The chain carries TRBV5-1 and TRBJ2-7; D tentatively reads TRBD1 or TRBD2 (5 bases each). Germline CDR1 is SGHRS and CDR2 is YFSETQ. The ends were cut back, 0 bases at V and 4 bases at J, with 17 bases in the middle. The CDR3 is 16 residues long. The chain's CDR3 is CASSLAPEGFGYEQYF. The CDR3 nucleotides are TGCGCCAGCAGCTTGGCCCCTGAGGGGTTTGGATACGAGCAGTACTTC.

The V and J genes are TRBV15 and TRBJ2-3; tentative D call: TRBD1 (6 bases). V gave up 8 bases and J gave up 0 bases, with 15 bases separating them. The CDR3 length is 15 residues. CDR1 and CDR2 from the germline V gene are LNHNV and YYDKDF (reference sequence). In nucleotides, the CDR3 is TGTGCCACCTCGGTCGGACAGCCAAGCACAGATACGCAGTATTTT. Protein product: CATSVGQPSTDTQYF.

With respect to this clonotype: The junction departs from germline at one end; a sequencing error may be responsible. The chain employs TRBV29-1 and TRBJ2-3, with D unclear. There are 13 residues in the CDR3. Germline V gene data show CDR1 as SQVTM and CDR2 as ANQGSEA. The CDR3 bases are TGCAGCGTTGCCTTCAGGAAGGCAGATACGAAGTATTTT. Its translation is CSVAFRKADTKYF.

The genes are TRBV28 and TRBJ1-2; 9 positions match TRBD1. V gave up 5 bases and J gave up 4 bases; unmatched junction bases: 8. In germline, CDR1 is MDHEN, CDR2 SYDVKM. CDR3 size: 15 residues. The CDR3 DNA sequence: TGTGCCAGCAGTCCACAGGGGGCAGGGAGCTATGGCTACACCTTC. Translation gives CASSPQGAGSYGYTF.

The chain joins TRBV7-3 to TRBJ2-1; a possible D gene is TRBD2 (6 bases). The J call may be mistaken, given a closer DNA end match to TRBJ2-7. The CDR3 covers 13 residues. CDR1 SGHTA and CDR2 FQGTGA come from the germline V gene. CDR3 bases: TGTGCCAGCAGCTTTGGGACTTACAATGAGCAGTACTTC. Translation gives CASSFGTYNEQYF.

The chain recombines TRBV9 with TRBJ2-7, with D unclear. Trimming removed 0 bases at V and 4 bases at J, with 11 bases between. Germline loops: CDR1 SGDLS, CDR2 YYNGEE. The CDR3 is 14 amino acids. For the CDR3, the DNA is TGTGCCAGCAGCGTAGGCGGCAGGAGTTACGAGCAGTACTTC. It is translated as CASSVGGRSYEQYF. The complete variable domain, with remaining parts taken from reference TRBV9 and TRBJ2-7, reads DSGVTQTPKHLITATGQRVTLRCSPRSGDLSVYWYQQSLDQGLQFLIQYYNGEERAKGNILERFSAQQFPDLHSELNLSSLELGDSALYFCASSVGGRSYEQYFGPGTRLTVT.

The rearrangement links TRBV5-8 to TRBJ2-3; D perhaps matches TRBD2 (5 bases). The V end lost 2 bases, the J end lost 1 base, and 14 bases lay between the germline ends. The CDR3 extends over 16 amino acids. The germline V gene has CDR1 SGHTS and CDR2 YDEGEE. CDR3 sequence reads: CASSFGGDWGTDTQYF. In DNA form, the CDR3 reads TGTGCCAGCAGCTTTGGAGGCGACTGGGGCACAGATACGCAGTATTTT.

The chain uses TRBV12-3 or TRBV12-4 and TRBJ2-2; either TRBD1 or TRBD2 may fit D (6 bases each). This CDR3 spans 15 amino acids. Trimming removed 10 bases from V and 5 bases from J, with 20 bases in between. CDR3 amino acids: CATFPGAGITGELFF. CDR3 DNA: TGTGCCACATTCCCGGGGGCGGGGATTACCGGGGAGCTGTTTTTT.

In its sample, this clonotype was seen a few times. The rearrangement links TRBV5-1 to TRBJ2-1; 9 bases line up with TRBD2. Gene TRBJ2-7 matches the end of the DNA better, so the J call may be wrong. The germline gives CDR1 SGHRS, CDR2 YFSETQ. The CDR3 has 18 residues. The CDR3 DNA reads TGCGCCAGCAGCTCCCCGTCTAGCGGGAAGAGCTCCTACAATGAGCAGTACTTC. This sequence encodes CASSSPSSGKSSYNEQYF.

This clonotype has a handful of counts. CDR3 sequence: CASSQVVGQGYEQYF. In DNA, the CDR3 is TGTGCCAGCAGCCAAGTCGTGGGACAGGGCTACGAGCAGTACTTC. V is TRBV4-2 and J is TRBJ2-7, with 9 bases lining up with TRBD1. V lost 1 base, J lost 3 bases, and 4 bases stayed unmatched. The germline gives CDR1 LGHNA, CDR2 YNFKEQ. The CDR3 is 15 amino acids.